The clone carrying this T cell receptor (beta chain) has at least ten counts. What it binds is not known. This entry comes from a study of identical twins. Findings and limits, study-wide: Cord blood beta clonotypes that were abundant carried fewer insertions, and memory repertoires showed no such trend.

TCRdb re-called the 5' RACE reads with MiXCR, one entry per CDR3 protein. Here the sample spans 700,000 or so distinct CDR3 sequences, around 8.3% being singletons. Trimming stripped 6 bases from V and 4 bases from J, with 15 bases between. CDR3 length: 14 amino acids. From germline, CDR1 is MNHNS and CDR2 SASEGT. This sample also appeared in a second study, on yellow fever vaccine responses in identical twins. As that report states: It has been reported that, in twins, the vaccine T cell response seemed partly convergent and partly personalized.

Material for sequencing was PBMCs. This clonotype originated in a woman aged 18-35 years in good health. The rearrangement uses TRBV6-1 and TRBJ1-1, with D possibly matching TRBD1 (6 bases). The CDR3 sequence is CASRPRGPGTEAFF. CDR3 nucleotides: TGTGCCAGCAGGCCCAGGGGACCGGGCACTGAAGCTTTCTTT.